The 21 T cell receptor beta chains reported below all come from one sample, sequenced in a study of T cell changes during pregnancy in multiple sclerosis. This table comes from immunoSEQ multiplex PCR, and its TCRdb copy is limited to in-frame clones, with some not included. The sample has 35,000 to 40,000 clones, roughly 90% seen once; the top ten hold around 6%. The sample in question was CD8+ T cells from peripheral blood mononuclear cells, obtained in the third trimester of pregnancy. Every receptor here comes from a female donor with multiple sclerosis, enrolled in a pregnancy study.

The gene calls are TRBV6-1 and TRBJ2-2, with a possible D match to TRBD2 (6 bases). Germline V gene sequence: CDR1 MNHNS, CDR2 SASEGT. The CDR3 sequence is 15 residues long. The V end was cut by 8 bases, the J end by 4 bases, with 17 bases between. CDR3 sequence (DNA): TGTGCCAGCGAAACGAGCGGGCCATTCACCGGGGAGCTGTTTTTT. This gives the protein CASETSGPFTGELFF.

This chain connects TRBV7-9 to TRBJ2-7, with TRBD2 identical over 7 bases. The germline V gene has CDR1 SEHNR and CDR2 FQNEAQ (reference sequence). CDR3 size: 15 residues. V dropped 5 bases and J dropped 5; count of bases not matched to a gene: 12. The CDR3 bases are TGTGCCAGCAGCCCATCCGGCGGGAGTAGAAACGAGCAGTACTTC. It encodes CASSPSGGSRNEQYF.

The chain uses TRBV9 and TRBJ2-1; 7 bases are shared with TRBD2. In germline, CDR1 is SGDLS, CDR2 YYNGEE. Losses at the gene ends were 2 bases for V and 5 bases for J; bases not matched to a gene: 1. CDR3 length: 13 residues. The DNA of the CDR3 is TGTGCCAGCAGCGTGGGAGGGGACAATGAGCAGTTCTTC. Residues: CASSVGGDNEQFF.

The chain links TRBV7-2 to TRBJ2-7; possibly TRBD2 for D (7 bases). Trimming stripped 6 bases from V and 4 bases from J, with 13 bases between. This CDR3 comprises 13 residues. The germline CDR1 and CDR2 sequences are SGHTA and FQGNSA. DNA for the CDR3: TGTGCCAGCAGAGGGGGGGACTCATACGAGCAGTACTTC. Amino acids: CASRGGDSYEQYF.

The chain's CDR3 is CASSKGETGDYEQYF. Here the CDR3 DNA reads TGTGCCAGCAGCAAAGGGGAGACAGGGGATTACGAGCAGTACTTC. This chain uses TRBV21-1 with TRBJ2-7; the D call of TRBD1 is as the table states it, not checked on the DNA. TRBV21-1 is a pseudogene locus. The CDR3 runs 15 residues.

The chain uses TRBV4-1 and TRBJ2-7; D is unclear. The germline CDR1 and CDR2 sequences are MGHRA and YSYEKL. The CDR3 is 14 amino acids. Trimming cost V 0 bases and J 0 bases, with 6 bases left between them. CDR3 in DNA: TGCGCCAGCAGCCAAGATAGAACCTCCTACGAGCAGTACTTC. Translation gives CASSQDRTSYEQYF.

The V call is TRBV4-3, the J call TRBJ2-3; 7 bases align to TRBD2. The CDR3 has 17 residues. V lost 3 bases to trimming and J lost 8 bases; unmatched junction nucleotides: 17. Germline V CDR1 and CDR2: LGHNA, YSLEER. This chain's CDR3 is CASSHPRGGPFVRTQYF. The CDR3, as DNA: TGCGCCAGCAGCCACCCGAGGGGAGGGCCATTCGTACGTACGCAGTATTTT.

V and J are TRBV19 and TRBJ2-7; 9 nucleotides align to TRBD1. V lost 6 bases to trimming and J lost 1 base; unmatched junction nucleotides: 10. The CDR3 extends over 16 amino acids. The V gene's germline CDR1 is LNHDA and CDR2 SQIVND (reference sequence). Here the CDR3 DNA reads TGTGCCAGTAGCGATCGAGCCGGGACAGGGTCCTACGAGCAGTACTTC. As protein: CASSDRAGTGSYEQYF.

This chain connects TRBV27 to TRBJ2-7; TRBD2 matches 10 bases. This CDR3 contains 15 residues. CDR1 and CDR2 (germline): MNHEY, SMNVEV (reference sequence). After removal of 6 bases from V and 3 bases from J, the junction contained 8 bases not matched to a gene. The CDR3 loop reads CASRRTSGGVYEQYF. The CDR3 DNA is TGTGCCAGCAGACGGACTAGCGGAGGAGTCTACGAGCAGTACTTC.

The J gene is TRBJ2-5, the V gene TRBV7-9; 8 nucleotides agree with TRBD1. In germline, CDR1 is SEHNR, CDR2 FQNEAQ (reference sequence). Unmatched junction bases numbered 9, after V lost 0 bases and J lost 9 bases. This CDR3 is 15 amino acids long. For the CDR3, the DNA is TGTGCCAGCAGCTTAGCGATGCAGGGGGCATCGGCCCAGTACTTC. It encodes CASSLAMQGASAQYF.

This clone appeared a single time. The chain joins TRBV7-8 to TRBJ2-5, with D unresolved. V was trimmed by 0 bases and J by 2 bases, leaving 10 bases between them. This CDR3 has 15 residues. Germline values: CDR1 SGHVS, CDR2 FQNEAQ. The CDR3 bases are TGTGCCAGCAGCTTAGCGTTAGTCCAACAAGAGACCCAGTACTTC. Translation gives CASSLALVQQETQYF.

The chain combines TRBV19 with TRBJ1-1, with TRBD1 matching 8 bases. CDR3 length equals 15 residues. The ends lost 4 bases at V and 4 bases at J; junction bases unmatched: 8. Germline V CDR1 and CDR2: LNHDA, SQIVND (reference sequence). CDR3 nucleotide sequence: TGTGCCAGTAGTACAAGACAGGGGAGGGGCACTGAAGCTTTCTTT. This sequence encodes CASSTRQGRGTEAFF.

This sequence joins TRBV4-2 and TRBJ2-7; TRBD2 aligns across 8 bases. CDR3 size: 15 residues. Germline V gene sequence: CDR1 LGHNA, CDR2 YNFKEQ. With 4 bases clipped from V and 0 bases from J, the junction kept 5 bases outside the gene matches. In DNA, the CDR3 is TGTGCCAGCAGCCCCCGACTAGCGAGCTCCTACGAGCAGTACTTC. The encoded protein is CASSPRLASSYEQYF.

The V call is TRBV28, the J call TRBJ2-2; the D gene is possibly TRBD2 (7 bases). Looked up from germline, CDR1 is MDHEN and CDR2 is SYDVKM. The V end was cut by 7 bases, the J end by 6 bases, with 21 bases between. The CDR3 has 16 amino acids. CDR3 sequence: CASTHRGGAQAGELFF. In DNA, the CDR3 is TGTGCCAGCACCCATAGGGGGGGCGCTCAGGCCGGGGAGCTGTTTTTT.

This chain uses TRBV7-9 with TRBJ2-4; TRBD2 might be the D (5 bases). There are 15 residues in the CDR3. Per the germline V gene, CDR1 is SEHNR and CDR2 is FQNEAQ (reference sequence). Trimming left V 4 bases short and J 0 bases short, with 10 bases between. CDR3 sequence: CASSSGSVAKNIQYF. The CDR3 region has the DNA TGTGCCAGCAGCTCGGGAAGCGTAGCCAAAAACATTCAGTACTTC.

This sequence joins TRBV7-6 and TRBJ2-1, with TRBD1 matching over 8 bases. Germline CDR1 and CDR2: SGHVS and FNYEAQ. The CDR3 loop spans 18 amino acids. With 1 base clipped from V and 4 bases from J, the junction kept 12 bases outside the gene matches. Written as DNA, the CDR3 is TGTGCCAGCAGCTTAGATCCTAAAGGACAGGGAGATTACAATGAGCAGTTCTTC. It codes for CASSLDPKGQGDYNEQFF.

V and J are TRBV7-9 and TRBJ2-1; 10 bases are a match to TRBD2. CDR1 and CDR2 (germline): SEHNR, FQNEAQ (reference sequence). CDR3 length: 16 residues. Trimming took 5 bases from V and 0 from J; bases not matched to a gene: 4. The CDR3 region is CASSPSGRSSYNEQFF. The CDR3 DNA sequence: TGTGCCAGCAGCCCTAGCGGGAGATCCTCCTACAATGAGCAGTTCTTC.

The chain carries TRBV20-1 and TRBJ2-7; unclear D gene. The V and J ends lost 0 bases and 7 bases respectively, with 7 bases between them. CDR1 is DFQATT, CDR2 SNEGSKA, per germline (reference sequence). The CDR3 consists of 11 residues. The CDR3 is CSARDSVEQYF. The CDR3 DNA follows: TGCAGTGCTAGAGATTCGGTGGAGCAGTACTTC.

About this clone: One junction end disagrees with the germline gene, perhaps due to a read error. The sample holds other DNA sequences that translate to the same CDR3. The chain is built from TRBV5-6 and TRBJ2-7; maybe TRBD2 (5 bases). Germline CDR1 SGHDT, CDR2 YYEEEE. The CDR3 loop spans 16 amino acids. The CDR3 DNA reads as TGCGCCAGCAGCTTGGCCACGGGAACCCCCTCCTACGAGCAGTACTTC. As protein: CASSLATGTPSYEQYF.

The chain has TRBV7-3 and TRBJ2-3; TRBD2 agrees at 7 bases. V shed 5 bases, J shed 1 base, and the junction held 9 bases outside the gene matches. This CDR3 is built from 16 residues. Per the germline V gene, CDR1 is SGHTA and CDR2 is FQGTGA. CDR3 protein: CASSPSPSGGTDTQYF. CDR3 nucleotide sequence: TGTGCCAGCAGCCCTTCTCCTAGCGGCGGCACAGATACGCAGTATTTT. The whole variable domain, remainder taken from reference TRBV7-3 and TRBJ2-3, is GAGVSQTPSNKVTEKGKYVELRCDPISGHTALYWYRQSLGQGPEFLIYFQGTGAADDSGLPNDRFFAVRPEGSVSTLKIQRTERGDSAVYLCASSPSPSGGTDTQYFGPGTRLTVL.

The CDR3, as DNA: TGTGCCAGCAGCTTGGGGGGGGATAAGGCCCTCAATGAGCAGTTCTTC. Encoded protein: CASSLGGDKALNEQFF. The chain carries TRBV5-6 and TRBJ2-1; D possibly corresponds to TRBD2 (6 bases). This CDR3 is 16 amino acids long. The V end lost 0 bases, the J end lost 6 bases, and 16 bases lay between the germline ends. CDR1 is SGHDT, CDR2 YYEEEE, per germline. The full variable domain, in which reference TRBV5-6 and TRBJ2-1 provide the parts outside the CDR3, is DAGVTQSPTHLIKTRGQQVTLRCSPKSGHDTVSWYQQALGQGPQFIFQYYEEEERQRGNFPDRFSGHQFPNYSSELNVNALLLGDSALYLCASSLGGDKALNEQFFGPGTRLTVL.